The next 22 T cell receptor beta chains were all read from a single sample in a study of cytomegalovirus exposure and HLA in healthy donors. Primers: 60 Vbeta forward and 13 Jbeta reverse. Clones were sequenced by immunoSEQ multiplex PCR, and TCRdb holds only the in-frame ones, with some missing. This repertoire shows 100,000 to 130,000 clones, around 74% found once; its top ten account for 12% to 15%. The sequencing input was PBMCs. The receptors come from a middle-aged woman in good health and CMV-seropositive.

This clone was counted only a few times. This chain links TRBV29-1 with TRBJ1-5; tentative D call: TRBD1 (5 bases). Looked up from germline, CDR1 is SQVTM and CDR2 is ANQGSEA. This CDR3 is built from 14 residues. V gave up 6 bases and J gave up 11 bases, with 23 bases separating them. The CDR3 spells CSVAQDTRQSAQHF. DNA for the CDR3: TGCAGCGTCGCCCAGGACACCCGGCAATCAGCCCAGCATTTT.

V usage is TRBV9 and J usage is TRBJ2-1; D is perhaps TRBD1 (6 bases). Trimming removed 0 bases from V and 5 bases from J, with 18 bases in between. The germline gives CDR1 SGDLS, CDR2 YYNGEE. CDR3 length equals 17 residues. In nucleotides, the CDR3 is TGTGCCAGCAGCGTAGGGGTTGGGGGCAGGATTAACAATGAGCAGTTCTTC. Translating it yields CASSVGVGGRINNEQFF.

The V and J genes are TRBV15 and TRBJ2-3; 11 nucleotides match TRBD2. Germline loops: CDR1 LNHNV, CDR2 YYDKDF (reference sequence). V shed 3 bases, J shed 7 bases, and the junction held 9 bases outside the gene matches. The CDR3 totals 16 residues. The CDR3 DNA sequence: TGTGCCACCAGCAGGGGTATACTAGCGGGGGAGCATACGCAGTATTTT. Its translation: CATSRGILAGEHTQYF.

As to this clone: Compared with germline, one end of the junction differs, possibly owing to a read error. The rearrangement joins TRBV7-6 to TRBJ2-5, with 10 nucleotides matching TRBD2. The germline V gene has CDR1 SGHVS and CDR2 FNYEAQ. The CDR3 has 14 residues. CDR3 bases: TGTGCCAGCGGAGCGGGGGGGGGCCAAGGGACCCAGTACTTC. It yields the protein CASGAGGGQGTQYF.

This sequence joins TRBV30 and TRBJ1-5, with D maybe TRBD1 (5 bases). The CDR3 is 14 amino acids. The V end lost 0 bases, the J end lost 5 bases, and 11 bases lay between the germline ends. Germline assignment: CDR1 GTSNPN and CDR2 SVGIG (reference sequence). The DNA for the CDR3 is TGTGCCTGGAGTGTCGGGGGGAGTTATCAGCCCCAGCATTTT. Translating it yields CAWSVGGSYQPQHF. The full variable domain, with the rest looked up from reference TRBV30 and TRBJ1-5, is SQTIHQWPATLVQPVGSPLSLECTVEGTSNPNLYWYRQAAGRGLQLLFYSVGIGQISSEVPQNLSASRPQDRQFILSSKKLLLSDSGFYLCAWSVGGSYQPQHFGDGTRLSIL.

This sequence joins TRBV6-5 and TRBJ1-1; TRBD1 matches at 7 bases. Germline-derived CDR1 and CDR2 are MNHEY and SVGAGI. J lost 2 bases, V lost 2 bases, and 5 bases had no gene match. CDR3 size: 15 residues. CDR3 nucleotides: TGTGCCAGCAGTTACGTCGGGACAGCTAACACTGAAGCTTTCTTT. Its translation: CASSYVGTANTEAFF.

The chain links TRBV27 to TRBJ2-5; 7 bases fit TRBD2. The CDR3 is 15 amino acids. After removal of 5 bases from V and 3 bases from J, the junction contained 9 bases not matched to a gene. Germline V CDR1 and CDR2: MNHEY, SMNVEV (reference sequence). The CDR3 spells CASSLGSGREETQYF. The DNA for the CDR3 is TGTGCCAGCAGTCTAGGTAGCGGGCGTGAAGAGACCCAGTACTTC.

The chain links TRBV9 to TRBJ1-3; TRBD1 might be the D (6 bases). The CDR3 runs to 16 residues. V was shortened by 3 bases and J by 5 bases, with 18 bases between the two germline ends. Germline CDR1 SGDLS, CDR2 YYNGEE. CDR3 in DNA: TGTGCCAGCAGCGCCCAGGGGCACAAGGGGAGAAACACCATATATTTT. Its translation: CASSAQGHKGRNTIYF.

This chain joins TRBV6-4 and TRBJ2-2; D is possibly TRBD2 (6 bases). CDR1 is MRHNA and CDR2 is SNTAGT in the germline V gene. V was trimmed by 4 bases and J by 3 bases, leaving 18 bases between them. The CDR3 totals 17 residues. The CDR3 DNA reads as TGTGCCAGCAGTGGGAAAGATGGACTATCGGACACCGGGGAGCTGTTTTTT. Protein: CASSGKDGLSDTGELFF.

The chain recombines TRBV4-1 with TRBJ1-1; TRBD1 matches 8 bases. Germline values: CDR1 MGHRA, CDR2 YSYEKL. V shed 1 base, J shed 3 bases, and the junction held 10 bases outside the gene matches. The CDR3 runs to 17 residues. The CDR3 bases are TGCGCCAGCAGCCAAGCCTCACAGGGGGATGATGACACTGAAGCTTTCTTT. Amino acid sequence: CASSQASQGDDDTEAFF.

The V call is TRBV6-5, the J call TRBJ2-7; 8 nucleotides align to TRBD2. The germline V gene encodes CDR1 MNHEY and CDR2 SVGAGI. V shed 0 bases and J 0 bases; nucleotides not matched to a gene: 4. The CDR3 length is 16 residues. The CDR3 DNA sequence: TGTGCCAGCAGTTACTCCGGGGGGGTTAGCTCCTACGAGCAGTACTTC. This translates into CASSYSGGVSSYEQYF.

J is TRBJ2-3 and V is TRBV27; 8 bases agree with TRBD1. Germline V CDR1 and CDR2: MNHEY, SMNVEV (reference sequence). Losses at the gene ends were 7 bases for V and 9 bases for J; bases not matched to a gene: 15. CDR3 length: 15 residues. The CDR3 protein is CASIGPNSGGGTQYF. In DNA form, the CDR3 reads TGTGCCAGCATAGGACCAAACTCAGGGGGCGGGACGCAGTATTTT.

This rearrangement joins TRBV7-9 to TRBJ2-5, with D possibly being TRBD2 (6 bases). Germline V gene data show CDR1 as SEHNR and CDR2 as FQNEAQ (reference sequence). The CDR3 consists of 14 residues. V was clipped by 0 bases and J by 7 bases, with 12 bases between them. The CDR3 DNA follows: TGTGCCAGCAGCTTAGCGGGGGAGGATGGGACCCAGTACTTC. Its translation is CASSLAGEDGTQYF.

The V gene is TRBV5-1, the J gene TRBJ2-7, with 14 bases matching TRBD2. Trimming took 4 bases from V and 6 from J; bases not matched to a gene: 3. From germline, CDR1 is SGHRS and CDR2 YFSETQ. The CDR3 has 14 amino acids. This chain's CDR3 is CASSLGLAGGEQYF. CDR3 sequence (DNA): TGCGCCAGCAGCCTAGGACTAGCGGGGGGCGAGCAGTACTTC.

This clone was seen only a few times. The DNA of the CDR3 is TGTGCCAGCACTTCAGGACTAGCGCCAACCGGGGAGCTGTTTTTT. Amino acids: CASTSGLAPTGELFF. This chain uses TRBV2 with TRBJ2-2, with 9 bases that match TRBD2. The CDR3 has 15 residues. The germline gives CDR1 SNHLY, CDR2 FYNNEI. J was trimmed by 5 bases and V by 7 bases; bases with no gene match: 8.

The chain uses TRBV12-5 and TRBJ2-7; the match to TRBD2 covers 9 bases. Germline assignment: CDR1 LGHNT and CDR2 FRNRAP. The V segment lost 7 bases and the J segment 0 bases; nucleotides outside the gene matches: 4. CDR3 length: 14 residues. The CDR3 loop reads CASAAGGNSYEQYF. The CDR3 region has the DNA TGTGCTAGTGCCGCGGGGGGGAACTCCTACGAGCAGTACTTC. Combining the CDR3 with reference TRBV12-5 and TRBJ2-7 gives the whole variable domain DARVTQTPRHKVTEMGQEVTMRCQPILGHNTVFWYRQTMMQGLELLAYFRNRAPLDDSGMPKDRFSAEMPDATLATLKIQPSEPRDSAVYFCASAAGGNSYEQYFGPGTRLTVT.

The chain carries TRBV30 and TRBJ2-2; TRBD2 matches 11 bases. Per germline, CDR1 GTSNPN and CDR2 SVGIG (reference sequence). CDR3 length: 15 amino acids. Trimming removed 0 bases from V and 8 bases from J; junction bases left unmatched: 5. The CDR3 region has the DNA TGTGCCTGGAGTGTAATAGCGGGGGGGCTGGGGGAGCTGTTTTTT. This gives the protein CAWSVIAGGLGELFF.

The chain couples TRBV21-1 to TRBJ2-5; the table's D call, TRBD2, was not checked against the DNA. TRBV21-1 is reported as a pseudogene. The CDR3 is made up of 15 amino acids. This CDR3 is CASSPRGGLRETQYF. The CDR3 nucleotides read TGTGCCAGCAGCCCCAGGGGAGGGTTAAGGGAGACCCAGTACTTC.

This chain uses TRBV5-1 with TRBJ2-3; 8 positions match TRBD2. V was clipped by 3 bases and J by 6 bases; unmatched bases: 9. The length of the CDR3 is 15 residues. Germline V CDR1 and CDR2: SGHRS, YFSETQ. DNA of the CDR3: TGCGCCAGCAGCTCAGCGGGGGCTACCCCCGATACGCAGTATTTT. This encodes CASSSAGATPDTQYF.

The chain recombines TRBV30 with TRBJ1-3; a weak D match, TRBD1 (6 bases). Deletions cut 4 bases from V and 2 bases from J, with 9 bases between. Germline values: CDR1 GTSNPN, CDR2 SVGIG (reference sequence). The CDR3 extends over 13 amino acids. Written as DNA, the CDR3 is TGTGCCTGGAACAGGGACCCTGGAAACACCATATATTTT. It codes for CAWNRDPGNTIYF. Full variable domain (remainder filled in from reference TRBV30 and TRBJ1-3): SQTIHQWPATLVQPVGSPLSLECTVEGTSNPNLYWYRQAAGRGLQLLFYSVGIGQISSEVPQNLSASRPQDRQFILSSKKLLLSDSGFYLCAWNRDPGNTIYFGEGSWLTVV.

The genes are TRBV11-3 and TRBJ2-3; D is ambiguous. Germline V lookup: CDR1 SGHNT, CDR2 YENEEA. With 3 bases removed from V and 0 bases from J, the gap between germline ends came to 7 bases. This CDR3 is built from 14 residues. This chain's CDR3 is CASSFSGSTDTQYF. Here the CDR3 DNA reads TGTGCCAGCAGCTTCAGTGGTAGCACAGATACGCAGTATTTT.

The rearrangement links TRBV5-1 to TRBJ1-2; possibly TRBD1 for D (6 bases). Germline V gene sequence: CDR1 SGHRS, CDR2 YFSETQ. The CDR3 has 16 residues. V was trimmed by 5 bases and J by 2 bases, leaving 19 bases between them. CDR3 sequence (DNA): TGCGCCAGCAGTTCCGGGACAAGCAATCCGAACTATGGCTACACCTTC. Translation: CASSSGTSNPNYGYTF. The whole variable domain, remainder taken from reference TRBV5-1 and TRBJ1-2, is KAGVTQTPRYLIKTRGQQVTLSCSPISGHRSVSWYQQTPGQGLQFLFEYFSETQRNKGNFPGRFSGRQFSNSRSEMNVSTLELGDSALYLCASSSGTSNPNYGYTFGSGTRLTVV.